A single sample is the source of the 9 T cell receptor beta chains below, sequenced in a study of hypomethylating agent response in myelodysplastic syndrome. Data came from immunoSEQ multiplex PCR; TCRdb stores just in-frame clones and leaves some out. The sample carries a few thousand clones, 82% recorded once. Sequenced material: bone marrow, taken before or after starting hypomethylating agent treatment for myelodysplastic syndrome (not recorded which). All receptors come from a human donor with myelodysplastic syndrome.

V and J are TRBV7-2 and TRBJ2-7, with a possible D match to TRBD2 (5 bases). Trimming removed 4 bases from V and 6 bases from J, with 16 bases in between. In germline, CDR1 is SGHTA, CDR2 FQGNSA. The CDR3 is 14 amino acids. This chain's CDR3 is CASSSSAALLEQYF. The CDR3 DNA is TGTGCCAGCAGCTCCTCAGCGGCCCTTCTCGAGCAGTACTTC.

CDR3 sequence reads: CASSDGTGTYNEQFF. The CDR3 DNA is TGTGCCAGCAGCGACGGGACAGGGACTTACAATGAGCAGTTCTTC. This rearrangement joins TRBV7-7 to TRBJ2-1, with 9 bases aligning to TRBD1. Germline V gives CDR1 SSHAT, CDR2 FNYEAQ (reference sequence). This CDR3 region has 15 residues. The V gene end was trimmed by 5 bases and the J gene end by 4 bases; junction bases not matched to a gene: 6.

This clone was counted between two and nine times. The CDR3 protein is CASSPLRASYEQYF. In nucleotides, the CDR3 is TGTGCCAGCAGCCCGCTTCGGGCCTCCTACGAGCAGTACTTC. The rearrangement joins TRBV11-2 to TRBJ2-7; D ambiguous. Germline V gene data show CDR1 as SGHAT and CDR2 as FQNNGV. The germline V and J ends were trimmed by 5 bases and 0 bases, with 11 bases remaining between them. The CDR3 runs 14 residues. Together with reference TRBV11-2 and TRBJ2-7, the CDR3 gives the full variable domain: EAGVAQSPRYKIIEKRQSVAFWCNPISGHATLYWYQQILGQGPKLLIQFQNNGVVDDSQLPKDRFSAERLKGVDSTLKIQPAKLEDSAVYLCASSPLRASYEQYFGPGTRLTVT.

This chain joins TRBV10-1 and TRBJ2-5; perhaps TRBD1 as D (5 bases). Germline values: CDR1 WNHNN, CDR2 SYGVQD (reference sequence). This CDR3 has 15 amino acids. V was trimmed by 0 bases and J by 3 bases, leaving 11 bases between them. The CDR3: CASSESWQGKETQYF. CDR3 DNA sequence: TGCGCCAGCAGTGAGTCGTGGCAGGGAAAAGAGACCCAGTACTTC.

There are a few counts of this clone. The chain has TRBV5-1 and TRBJ2-2; D is ambiguous. The CDR3 is 14 residues long. The germline CDR1 and CDR2 sequences are SGHRS and YFSETQ. Trimming took 3 bases from V and 6 from J, leaving 12 bases between them. The CDR3 nucleotides read TGCGCCAGCAGCTCGGACGGGCGATCCGGGGAGCTGTTTTTT. This gives the protein CASSSDGRSGELFF.

On this clone itself: The junction departs from germline at one end; a sequencing error may be responsible. The CDR3 region has the DNA TGTGCCAGCAGCTCGGGGGTCACAGTCAGTTGGGGTGACTTT. It yields the protein CASSSGVTVSWGDF. This chain connects TRBV7-2 to TRBJ1-1, with D possibly matching TRBD1 (5 bases). There are 14 residues in the CDR3. The germline V gene has CDR1 SGHTA and CDR2 FQGNSA.

This clone was seen just once. The chain is built from TRBV6-5 and TRBJ2-3; no clear D gene. This CDR3 region has 14 residues. V was cut by 0 bases and J by 5 bases, with 9 bases left in between. CDR1 and CDR2 from the germline V gene are MNHEY and SVGAGI. The CDR3 sequence: CASSYSADGDTQYF. The CDR3 nucleotides read TGTGCCAGCAGTTACTCCGCGGACGGAGATACGCAGTATTTT.

CDR3 protein: CASSTGWGRSNEKLFF. CDR3 nucleotide sequence: TGTGCCAGTAGTACCGGTTGGGGGCGTAGTAATGAAAAACTGTTTTTT. The chain combines TRBV19 with TRBJ1-4, with TRBD1 as a possible D gene (6 bases). Germline loops: CDR1 LNHDA, CDR2 SQIVND (reference sequence). The CDR3 runs to 16 residues. The ends were cut back, 4 bases at V and 4 bases at J, with 16 bases in the middle. Filled out from reference TRBV19 and TRBJ1-4, the complete variable domain reads DGGITQSPKYLFRKEGQNVTLSCEQNLNHDAMYWYRQDPGQGLRLIYYSQIVNDFQKGDIAEGYSVSREKKESFPLTVTSAQKNPTAFYLCASSTGWGRSNEKLFFGSGTQLSVL.

This clone showed up just a few times. V usage is TRBV5-8 and J usage is TRBJ1-5, with D perhaps matching TRBD1 (5 bases). The V gene lost 1 base and the J gene lost 2 bases, with 10 bases spanning the gap. CDR1 is SGHTS and CDR2 is YDEGEE in the germline V gene. This CDR3 has 15 residues. The CDR3 region is CASSLRGTGNQPQHF. CDR3 bases: TGTGCCAGCAGCTTGCGGGGCACCGGCAATCAGCCCCAGCATTTT. The full variable domain, its missing parts supplied by reference TRBV5-8 and TRBJ1-5, is EAGVTQSPTHLIKTRGQQATLRCSPISGHTSVYWYQQALGLGLQFLLWYDEGEERNRGNFPPRFSGRQFPNYSSELNVNALELEDSALYLCASSLRGTGNQPQHFGDGTRLSIL.